Below, one TCR beta chain is given with its context. The antigen remains unidentified. This CDR3 is 12 amino acids long. V lost 5 bases to trimming and J lost 8 bases; unmatched junction nucleotides: 3. Germline CDR1 and CDR2: MNHNY and SVGAGI (reference sequence). These data belong to a study of beta chain features in type 1 diabetes. Looking at the study overall: All samples together contributed more than 90,000,000 sorted cells for examination. Findings of the study overall: Whether HLA type influences TCRB rearrangement remained unresolved here. High-TCR-expressing cells could be over-represented by cDNA sequencing. For Type 1 diabetes patients, all four CD4+ subsets carried TCRB CDR3s that were moderately but significantly shorter.

Expressed TCRB transcripts got sequenced, as all isolated RNA was reverse transcribed. Clones were read by immunoSEQ multiplex PCR, and TCRdb kept only the in-frame ones, dropping some. This sample has 25,000 to 30,000 clones; almost 50% occur once, and the top ten carry 0.3%. Sorting that relied on CD45RO/CCR7/CD25/CD127/CD95/CD27 yielded CD4+ naive, central memory, regulatory and stem cell-like memory cells. The clonotype originates from a man aged 25-45 years with type 1 diabetes. Sample: stem cell memory CD4+ T cells from blood. This chain connects TRBV6-6 to TRBJ2-1, with 7 bases matching TRBD2. The CDR3: CASSPRGYEQFF. The CDR3 DNA follows: TGTGCCAGCAGTCCGCGGGGGTATGAGCAGTTCTTC.